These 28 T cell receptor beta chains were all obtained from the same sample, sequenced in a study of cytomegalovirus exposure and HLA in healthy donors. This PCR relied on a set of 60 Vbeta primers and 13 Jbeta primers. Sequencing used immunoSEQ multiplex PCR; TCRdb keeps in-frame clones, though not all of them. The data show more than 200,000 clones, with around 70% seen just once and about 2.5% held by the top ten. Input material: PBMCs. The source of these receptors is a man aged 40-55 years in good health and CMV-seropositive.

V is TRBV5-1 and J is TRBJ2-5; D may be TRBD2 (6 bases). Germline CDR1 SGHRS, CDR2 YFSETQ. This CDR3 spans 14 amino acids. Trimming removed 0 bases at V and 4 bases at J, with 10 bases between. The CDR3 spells CASSLGRGVETQYF. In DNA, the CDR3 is TGCGCCAGCAGCTTGGGACGCGGGGTAGAGACCCAGTACTTC.

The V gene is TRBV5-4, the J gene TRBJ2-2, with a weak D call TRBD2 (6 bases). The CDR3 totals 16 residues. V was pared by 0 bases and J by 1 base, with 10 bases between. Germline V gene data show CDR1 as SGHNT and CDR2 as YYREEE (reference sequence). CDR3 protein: CASSLDPGVNTGELFF. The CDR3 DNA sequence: TGTGCCAGCAGCTTGGATCCGGGGGTGAACACCGGGGAGCTGTTTTTT.

CDR3: CASTSRGAVGHYGYTF. CDR3 bases: TGTGCCAGTACCTCCCGTGGGGCAGTCGGACACTATGGCTACACCTTC. The chain has TRBV19 and TRBJ1-2; TRBD1 is a possible D gene (5 bases). V gave up 7 bases and J gave up 3 bases, with 21 bases separating them. CDR1 and CDR2 from the germline V gene are LNHDA and SQIVND (reference sequence). The CDR3 contains 16 residues. Using reference TRBV19 and TRBJ1-2 for the parts outside the CDR3, the full variable domain is DGGITQSPKYLFRKEGQNVTLSCEQNLNHDAMYWYRQDPGQGLRLIYYSQIVNDFQKGDIAEGYSVSREKKESFPLTVTSAQKNPTAFYLCASTSRGAVGHYGYTFGSGTRLTVV.

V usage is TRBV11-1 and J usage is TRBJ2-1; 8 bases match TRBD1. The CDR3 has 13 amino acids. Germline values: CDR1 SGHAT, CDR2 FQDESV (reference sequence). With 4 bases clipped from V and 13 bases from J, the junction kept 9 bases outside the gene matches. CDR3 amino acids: CASSSRRTGLQFF. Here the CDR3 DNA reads TGTGCCAGCAGCTCTCGTAGGACAGGGCTCCAGTTCTTC.

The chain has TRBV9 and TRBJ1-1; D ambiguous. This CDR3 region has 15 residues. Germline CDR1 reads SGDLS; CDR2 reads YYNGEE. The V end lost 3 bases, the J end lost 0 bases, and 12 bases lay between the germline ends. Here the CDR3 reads CASSAGGFMNTEAFF. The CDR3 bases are TGTGCCAGCAGCGCCGGAGGTTTCATGAACACTGAAGCTTTCTTT.

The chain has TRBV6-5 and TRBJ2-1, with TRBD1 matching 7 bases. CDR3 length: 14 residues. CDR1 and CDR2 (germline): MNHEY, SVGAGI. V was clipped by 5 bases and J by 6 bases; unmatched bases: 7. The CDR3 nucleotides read TGTGCCAGCAGTCTCACAGGGGCTGTCAATGAGCAGTTCTTC. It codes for CASSLTGAVNEQFF.

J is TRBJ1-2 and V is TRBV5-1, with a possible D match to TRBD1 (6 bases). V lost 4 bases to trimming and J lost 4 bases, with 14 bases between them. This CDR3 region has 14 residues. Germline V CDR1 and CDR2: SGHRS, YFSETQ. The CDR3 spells CASSPTGDGYGYTF. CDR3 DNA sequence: TGCGCCAGCAGCCCGACAGGCGACGGCTATGGCTACACCTTC. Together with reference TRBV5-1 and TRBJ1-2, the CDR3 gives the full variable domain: KAGVTQTPRYLIKTRGQQVTLSCSPISGHRSVSWYQQTPGQGLQFLFEYFSETQRNKGNFPGRFSGRQFSNSRSEMNVSTLELGDSALYLCASSPTGDGYGYTFGSGTRLTVV.

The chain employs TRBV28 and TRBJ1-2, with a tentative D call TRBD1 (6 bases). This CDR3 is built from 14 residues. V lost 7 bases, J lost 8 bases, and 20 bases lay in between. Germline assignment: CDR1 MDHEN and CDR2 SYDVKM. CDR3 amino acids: CASIPQEPRGGYTF. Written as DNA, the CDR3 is TGTGCCAGCATCCCCCAGGAGCCCAGGGGCGGCTACACCTTC.

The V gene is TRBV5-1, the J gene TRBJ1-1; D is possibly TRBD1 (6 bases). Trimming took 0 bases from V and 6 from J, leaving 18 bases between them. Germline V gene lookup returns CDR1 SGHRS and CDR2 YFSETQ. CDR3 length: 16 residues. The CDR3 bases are TGCGCCAGCAGCTTGGGGACCCAGGGGTCAGAAGCTGAAGCTTTCTTT. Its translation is CASSLGTQGSEAEAFF.

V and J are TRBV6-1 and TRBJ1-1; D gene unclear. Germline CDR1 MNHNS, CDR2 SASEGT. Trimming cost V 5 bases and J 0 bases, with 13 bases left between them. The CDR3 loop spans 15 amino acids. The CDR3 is CASSSPRRVNTEAFF. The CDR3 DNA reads TGTGCCAGCAGTAGCCCGCGACGGGTGAACACTGAAGCTTTCTTT.

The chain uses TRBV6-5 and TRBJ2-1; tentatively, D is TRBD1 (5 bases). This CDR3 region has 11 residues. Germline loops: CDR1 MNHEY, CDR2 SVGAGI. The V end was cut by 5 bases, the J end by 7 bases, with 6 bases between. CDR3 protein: CASSKGNEQFF. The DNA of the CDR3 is TGTGCCAGCAGTAAGGGGAATGAGCAGTTCTTC.

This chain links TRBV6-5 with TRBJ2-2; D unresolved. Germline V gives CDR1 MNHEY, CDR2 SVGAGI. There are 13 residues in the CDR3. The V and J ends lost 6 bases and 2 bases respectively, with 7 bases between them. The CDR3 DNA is TGTGCCAGCAGACACCCCAACACCGGGGAGCTGTTTTTT. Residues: CASRHPNTGELFF.

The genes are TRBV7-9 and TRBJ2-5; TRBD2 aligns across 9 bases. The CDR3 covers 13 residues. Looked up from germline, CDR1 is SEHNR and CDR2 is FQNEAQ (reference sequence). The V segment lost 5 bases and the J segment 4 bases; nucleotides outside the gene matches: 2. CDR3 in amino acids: CASSLTSGETQYF. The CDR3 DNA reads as TGTGCCAGCAGCCTGACTAGCGGAGAGACCCAGTACTTC.

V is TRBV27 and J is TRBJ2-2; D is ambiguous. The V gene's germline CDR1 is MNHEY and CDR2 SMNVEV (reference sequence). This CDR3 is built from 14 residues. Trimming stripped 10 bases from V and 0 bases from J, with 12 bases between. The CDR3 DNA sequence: TGTGCCACCACTCCCCGAACGAACACCGGGGAGCTGTTTTTT. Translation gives CATTPRTNTGELFF.

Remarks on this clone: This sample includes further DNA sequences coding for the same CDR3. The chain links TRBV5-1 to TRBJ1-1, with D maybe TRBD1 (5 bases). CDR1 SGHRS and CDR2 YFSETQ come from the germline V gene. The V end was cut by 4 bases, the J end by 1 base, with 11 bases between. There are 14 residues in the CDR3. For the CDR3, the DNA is TGCGCCAGCAGCCCACAGGATACGAACACTGAAGCTTTCTTT. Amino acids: CASSPQDTNTEAFF.

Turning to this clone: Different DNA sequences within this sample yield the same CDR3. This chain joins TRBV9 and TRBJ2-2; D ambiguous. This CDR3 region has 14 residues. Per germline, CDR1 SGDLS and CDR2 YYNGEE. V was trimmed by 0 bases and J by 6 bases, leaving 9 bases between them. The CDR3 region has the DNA TGTGCCAGCAGCGTAGAATCTCGAGCCGGGGAGCTGTTTTTT. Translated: CASSVESRAGELFF. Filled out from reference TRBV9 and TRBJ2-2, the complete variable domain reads DSGVTQTPKHLITATGQRVTLRCSPRSGDLSVYWYQQSLDQGLQFLIQYYNGEERAKGNILERFSAQQFPDLHSELNLSSLELGDSALYFCASSVESRAGELFFGEGSRLTVL.

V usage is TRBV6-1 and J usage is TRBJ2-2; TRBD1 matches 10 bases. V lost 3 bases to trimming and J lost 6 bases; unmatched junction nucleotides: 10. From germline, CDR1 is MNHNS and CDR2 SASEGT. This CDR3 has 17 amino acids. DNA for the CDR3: TGTGCCAGCAGTGACTTATGGGACAGGGGTTCGGCCGGGGAGCTGTTTTTT. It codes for CASSDLWDRGSAGELFF.

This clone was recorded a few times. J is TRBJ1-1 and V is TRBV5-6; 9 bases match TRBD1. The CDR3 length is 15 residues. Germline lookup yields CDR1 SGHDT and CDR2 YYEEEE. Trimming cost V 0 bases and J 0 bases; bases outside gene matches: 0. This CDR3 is CASSLGDRVNTEAFF. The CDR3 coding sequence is TGTGCCAGCAGCTTGGGGGACAGGGTGAACACTGAAGCTTTCTTT.

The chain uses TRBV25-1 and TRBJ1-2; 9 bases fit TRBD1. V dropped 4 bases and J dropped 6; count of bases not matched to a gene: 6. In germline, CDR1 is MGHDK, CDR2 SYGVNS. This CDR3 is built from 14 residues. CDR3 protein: CASSAGRTGDGYTF. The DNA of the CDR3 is TGTGCCAGCAGTGCGGGCCGGACAGGGGATGGCTACACCTTC.

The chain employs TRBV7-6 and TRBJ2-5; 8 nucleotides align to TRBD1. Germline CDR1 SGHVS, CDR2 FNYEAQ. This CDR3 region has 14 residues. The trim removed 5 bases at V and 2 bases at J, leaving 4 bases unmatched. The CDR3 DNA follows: TGTGCCAGCAGCGGAGGGACAGGACAAGAGACCCAGTACTTC. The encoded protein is CASSGGTGQETQYF. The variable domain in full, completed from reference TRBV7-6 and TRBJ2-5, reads GAGVSQSPRYKVTKRGQDVALRCDPISGHVSLYWYRQALGQGPEFLTYFNYEAQQDKSGLPNDRFSAERPEGSISTLTIQRTEQRDSAMYRCASSGGTGQETQYFGPGTRLLVL.

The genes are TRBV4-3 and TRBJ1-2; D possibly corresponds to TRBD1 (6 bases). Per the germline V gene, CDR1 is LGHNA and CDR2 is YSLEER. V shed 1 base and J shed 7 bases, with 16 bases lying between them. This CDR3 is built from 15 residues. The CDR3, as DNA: TGCGCCAGCAGCCAAGGGGCCAGGGGTGACGGTGGCTACACCTTC. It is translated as CASSQGARGDGGYTF.

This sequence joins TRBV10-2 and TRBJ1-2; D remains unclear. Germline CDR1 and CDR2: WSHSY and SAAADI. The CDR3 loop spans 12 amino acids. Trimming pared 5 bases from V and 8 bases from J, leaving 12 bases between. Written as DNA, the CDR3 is TGCGCCAGCAGTTCTGGCCCGCCCGGCTACACCTTC. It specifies CASSSGPPGYTF.

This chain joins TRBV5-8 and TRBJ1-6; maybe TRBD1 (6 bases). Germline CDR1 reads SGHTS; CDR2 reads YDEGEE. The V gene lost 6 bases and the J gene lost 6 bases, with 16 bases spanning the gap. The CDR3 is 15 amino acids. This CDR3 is CASTPEGQRNSPLHF. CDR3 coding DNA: TGTGCCAGCACCCCTGAAGGACAGCGTAATTCACCCCTCCACTTT.

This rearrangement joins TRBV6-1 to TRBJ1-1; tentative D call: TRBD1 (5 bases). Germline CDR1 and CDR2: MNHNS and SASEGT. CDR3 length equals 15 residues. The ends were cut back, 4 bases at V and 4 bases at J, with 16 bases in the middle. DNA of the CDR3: TGTGCCAGCAGTGGGGGGGGGACCCTAAGCACTGAAGCTTTCTTT. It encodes CASSGGGTLSTEAFF.

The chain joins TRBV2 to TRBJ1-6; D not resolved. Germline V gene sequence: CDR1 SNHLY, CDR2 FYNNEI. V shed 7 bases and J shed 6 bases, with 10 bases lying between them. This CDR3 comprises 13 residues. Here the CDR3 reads CASMAESNSPLHF. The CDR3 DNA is TGTGCCAGCATGGCGGAGAGTAATTCACCCCTCCACTTT.

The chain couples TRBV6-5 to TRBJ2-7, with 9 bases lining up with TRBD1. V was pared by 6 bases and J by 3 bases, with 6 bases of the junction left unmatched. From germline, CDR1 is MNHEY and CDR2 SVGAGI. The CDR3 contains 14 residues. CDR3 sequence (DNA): TGTGCCAGCAGACGTGACAGGGGGGGCTACGAGCAGTACTTC. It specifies CASRRDRGGYEQYF.

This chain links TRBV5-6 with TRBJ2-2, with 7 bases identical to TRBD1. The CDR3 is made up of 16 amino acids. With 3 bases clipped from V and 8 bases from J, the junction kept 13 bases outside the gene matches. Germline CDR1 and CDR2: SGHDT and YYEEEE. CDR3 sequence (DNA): TGTGCCAGCAGCTCGGCGCAGAGGGGGCCTGATGGGGAGCTGTTTTTT. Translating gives CASSSAQRGPDGELFF.

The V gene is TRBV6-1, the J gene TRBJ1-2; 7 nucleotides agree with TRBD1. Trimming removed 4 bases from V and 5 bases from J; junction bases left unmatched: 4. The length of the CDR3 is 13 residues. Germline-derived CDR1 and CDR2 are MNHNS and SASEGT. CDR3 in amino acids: CASSVGTDYGYTF. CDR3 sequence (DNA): TGTGCCAGCAGTGTCGGGACAGATTATGGCTACACCTTC.